This TCR beta chain was obtained from a study of response to subunit inactivated influenza vaccine. Study results and caveats: The study's authors posited that every seasonal influenza vaccination enlists few new T cells.

TCRdb re-called the RT-PCR reads through MiXCR, storing one row per CDR3 protein. The sample carries 800,000 to 1,000,000 distinct CDR3 sequences, approximately 22% recorded once. In the case of this clonotype: Its antigen is unknown.

The CDR3 has 12 residues. V dropped 7 bases and J dropped 5 bases, with 15 bases sitting between them. Germline V gene lookup returns CDR1 DFQATT and CDR2 SNEGSKA (reference sequence). Sequenced here: PBMCs from blood, sampled about 5 days after vaccination. The chain carries TRBV20-1 and TRBJ2-7, with D tentatively TRBD2 (5 bases). This receptor was identified in a man aged 45-65 years who received an inactivated influenza vaccine. CDR3 in DNA: TGCAGTGTTGAGGACTGGGGTAACGAGCAGTACTTC. Its translation is CSVEDWGNEQYF.